Listed below are T cell receptor beta chains from one sample, sequenced in a study of T cells after posttransplantation cyclophosphamide. Sequencing was performed with immunoSEQ multiplex PCR; in TCRdb, only in-frame clones are kept and a portion is missing. Altogether tens of thousands of clones were found in the sample, and no singletons occur. The sequenced sample consisted of PBMCs. Receptors were obtained from a man aged 40-49 years in good health, CMV-negative, and a related stem cell transplant donor. CDR3s include the opening cysteine and the closing phenylalanine or tryptophan. A D gene is named only where the DNA matches it firmly. Clone size, where shown, is once, few, many, or a class for clones that have expanded.

J gene: TRBJ2-7; V gene: TRBV6-5; D gene: .; clone size: few; CDR3 protein: CASSEVGGSYEQYF; CDR3 DNA: TGTGCCAGCAGTGAAGTAGGGGGCTCCTACGAGCAGTACTTC
J gene: TRBJ1-3; V gene: TRBV19; D gene: .; clone size: many; CDR3 protein: CATTGSISGNTIYF; CDR3 DNA: TGTGCCACCACCGGGAGTATCTCTGGAAACACCATATATTTT
J gene: TRBJ2-1; V gene: TRBV7-2; D gene: TRBD2; clone size: many; CDR3 protein: CASSLATRGRGEQFF; CDR3 DNA: TGTGCCAGCAGCTTAGCGACCCGAGGGAGGGGTGAGCAGTTCTTC
J gene: TRBJ2-2; V gene: TRBV7-9; D gene: .; clone size: many; CDR3 protein: CASSLARATGELFF; CDR3 DNA: TGTGCCAGCAGCTTAGCCAGGGCCACCGGGGAGCTGTTTTTT
J gene: TRBJ1-1; V gene: TRBV7-6; D gene: .; clone size: .; CDR3 protein: CASSLGGDTEAFF; CDR3 DNA: TGTGCCAGCAGCTTAGGGGGGGATACTGAAGCTTTCTTT
J gene: TRBJ2-7; V gene: TRBV27; D gene: .; clone size: .; CDR3 protein: CASSLPRGSLHEQYF; CDR3 DNA: TGTGCCAGCAGTTTACCGCGAGGGAGTCTCCACGAGCAGTACTTC
J gene: TRBJ1-1; V gene: TRBV18; D gene: .; clone size: many; CDR3 protein: CASSSTTGNTEAFF; CDR3 DNA: TGTGCCAGCTCATCGACGACAGGGAACACTGAAGCTTTCTTT
J gene: TRBJ2-5; V gene: TRBV28; D gene: TRBD2; clone size: many; CDR3 protein: CASSIGRREAQGETQYF; CDR3 DNA: TGTGCCAGCAGTATCGGAAGGCGGGAGGCCCAGGGTGAGACCCAGTACTTC
J gene: TRBJ2-3; V gene: TRBV15; D gene: TRBD1; clone size: many; CDR3 protein: CATSRDKGTASTDTQYF; CDR3 DNA: TGTGCCACCAGCAGAGATAAAGGGACAGCTAGCACAGATACGCAGTATTTT
J gene: TRBJ2-5; V gene: TRBV27; D gene: TRBD1; clone size: .; CDR3 protein: CASRGRTGESETQYF; CDR3 DNA: TGTGCCAGCAGGGGGCGGACAGGGGAGAGTGAGACCCAGTACTTC
J gene: TRBJ2-3; V gene: TRBV6-5; D gene: .; clone size: many; CDR3 protein: CASRRDRLTDTQYF; CDR3 DNA: TGTGCCAGCAGGCGGGACAGACTTACAGATACGCAGTATTTT
J gene: TRBJ2-1; V gene: TRBV2; D gene: TRBD2; clone size: many; CDR3 protein: CASRGLAGANEQFF; CDR3 DNA: TGTGCCAGCAGGGGACTAGCGGGAGCGAATGAGCAGTTCTTC
J gene: TRBJ1-3; V gene: TRBV2; D gene: .; clone size: many; CDR3 protein: CASSDAGENTIYF; CDR3 DNA: TGTGCCAGCAGTGATGCGGGGGAGAACACCATATATTTT
J gene: TRBJ2-7; V gene: TRBV5-5; D gene: .; clone size: many; CDR3 protein: CASSLREIYEQYF; CDR3 DNA: TGTGCCAGCAGCTTAAGAGAGATATACGAGCAGTACTTC
J gene: TRBJ2-5; V gene: TRBV14; D gene: TRBD2; clone size: many; CDR3 protein: CASSPTSAQETQYF; CDR3 DNA: TGTGCCAGCAGCCCGACTAGCGCTCAAGAGACCCAGTACTTC
J gene: TRBJ2-7; V gene: TRBV5-8; D gene: .; clone size: many; CDR3 protein: CASTPGLYPYEQYF; CDR3 DNA: TGTGCCAGCACCCCCGGACTGTACCCCTACGAGCAGTACTTC
J gene: TRBJ2-1; V gene: TRBV28; D gene: .; clone size: many; CDR3 protein: CASSFIAVGEQFF; CDR3 DNA: TGTGCCAGCAGTTTTATAGCTGTTGGTGAGCAGTTCTTC
J gene: TRBJ2-3; V gene: TRBV20-1; D gene: TRBD2; clone size: many; CDR3 protein: CSATGTTTQYF; CDR3 DNA: TGCAGTGCTACCGGGACTACAACGCAGTATTTT
J gene: TRBJ2-3; V gene: TRBV10-1; D gene: .; clone size: many; CDR3 protein: CASSESVTDTQYF; CDR3 DNA: TGCGCCAGCAGTGAATCAGTCACAGATACGCAGTATTTT
J gene: TRBJ2-7; V gene: TRBV27; D gene: .; clone size: many; CDR3 protein: CASSLAGSSYEQYF; CDR3 DNA: TGTGCCAGCAGTTTGGCGGGGTCCTCCTACGAGCAGTACTTC
J gene: TRBJ1-5; V gene: TRBV19; D gene: .; clone size: many; CDR3 protein: CASSIVGGTQPQHF; CDR3 DNA: TGTGCCAGTAGTATAGTAGGGGGAACCCAGCCCCAGCATTTT
J gene: TRBJ1-4; V gene: TRBV13; D gene: .; clone size: many; CDR3 protein: CASSLWAGKLFF; CDR3 DNA: TGTGCCAGCAGCTTATGGGCCGGAAAACTGTTTTTT
J gene: TRBJ2-1; V gene: TRBV4-2; D gene: TRBD2; clone size: many; CDR3 protein: CASSLNPGLAGGNEQFF; CDR3 DNA: TGTGCCAGCAGCCTAAACCCGGGACTAGCGGGAGGCAATGAGCAGTTCTTC
J gene: TRBJ2-6; V gene: TRBV7-2; D gene: .; clone size: many; CDR3 protein: CASSLGAGNSGANVLTF; CDR3 DNA: TGTGCCAGCAGCTTAGGGGCGGGAAACTCTGGGGCCAACGTCCTGACTTTC
J gene: TRBJ2-7; V gene: TRBV4-1; D gene: TRBD1; clone size: many; CDR3 protein: CASSQPGQGVYEQYF; CDR3 DNA: TGCGCCAGCAGCCAACCTGGACAGGGGGTTTACGAGCAGTACTTC
J gene: TRBJ2-7; V gene: TRBV7-9; D gene: TRBD1; clone size: many; CDR3 protein: CASSATGVEQYF; CDR3 DNA: TGTGCCAGCAGCGCGACAGGGGTCGAGCAGTACTTC
J gene: TRBJ2-7; V gene: TRBV14; D gene: TRBD2; clone size: many; CDR3 protein: CASSLRLAYPYEQYF; CDR3 DNA: TGTGCCAGCAGCCTCCGACTAGCGTATCCCTACGAGCAGTACTTC